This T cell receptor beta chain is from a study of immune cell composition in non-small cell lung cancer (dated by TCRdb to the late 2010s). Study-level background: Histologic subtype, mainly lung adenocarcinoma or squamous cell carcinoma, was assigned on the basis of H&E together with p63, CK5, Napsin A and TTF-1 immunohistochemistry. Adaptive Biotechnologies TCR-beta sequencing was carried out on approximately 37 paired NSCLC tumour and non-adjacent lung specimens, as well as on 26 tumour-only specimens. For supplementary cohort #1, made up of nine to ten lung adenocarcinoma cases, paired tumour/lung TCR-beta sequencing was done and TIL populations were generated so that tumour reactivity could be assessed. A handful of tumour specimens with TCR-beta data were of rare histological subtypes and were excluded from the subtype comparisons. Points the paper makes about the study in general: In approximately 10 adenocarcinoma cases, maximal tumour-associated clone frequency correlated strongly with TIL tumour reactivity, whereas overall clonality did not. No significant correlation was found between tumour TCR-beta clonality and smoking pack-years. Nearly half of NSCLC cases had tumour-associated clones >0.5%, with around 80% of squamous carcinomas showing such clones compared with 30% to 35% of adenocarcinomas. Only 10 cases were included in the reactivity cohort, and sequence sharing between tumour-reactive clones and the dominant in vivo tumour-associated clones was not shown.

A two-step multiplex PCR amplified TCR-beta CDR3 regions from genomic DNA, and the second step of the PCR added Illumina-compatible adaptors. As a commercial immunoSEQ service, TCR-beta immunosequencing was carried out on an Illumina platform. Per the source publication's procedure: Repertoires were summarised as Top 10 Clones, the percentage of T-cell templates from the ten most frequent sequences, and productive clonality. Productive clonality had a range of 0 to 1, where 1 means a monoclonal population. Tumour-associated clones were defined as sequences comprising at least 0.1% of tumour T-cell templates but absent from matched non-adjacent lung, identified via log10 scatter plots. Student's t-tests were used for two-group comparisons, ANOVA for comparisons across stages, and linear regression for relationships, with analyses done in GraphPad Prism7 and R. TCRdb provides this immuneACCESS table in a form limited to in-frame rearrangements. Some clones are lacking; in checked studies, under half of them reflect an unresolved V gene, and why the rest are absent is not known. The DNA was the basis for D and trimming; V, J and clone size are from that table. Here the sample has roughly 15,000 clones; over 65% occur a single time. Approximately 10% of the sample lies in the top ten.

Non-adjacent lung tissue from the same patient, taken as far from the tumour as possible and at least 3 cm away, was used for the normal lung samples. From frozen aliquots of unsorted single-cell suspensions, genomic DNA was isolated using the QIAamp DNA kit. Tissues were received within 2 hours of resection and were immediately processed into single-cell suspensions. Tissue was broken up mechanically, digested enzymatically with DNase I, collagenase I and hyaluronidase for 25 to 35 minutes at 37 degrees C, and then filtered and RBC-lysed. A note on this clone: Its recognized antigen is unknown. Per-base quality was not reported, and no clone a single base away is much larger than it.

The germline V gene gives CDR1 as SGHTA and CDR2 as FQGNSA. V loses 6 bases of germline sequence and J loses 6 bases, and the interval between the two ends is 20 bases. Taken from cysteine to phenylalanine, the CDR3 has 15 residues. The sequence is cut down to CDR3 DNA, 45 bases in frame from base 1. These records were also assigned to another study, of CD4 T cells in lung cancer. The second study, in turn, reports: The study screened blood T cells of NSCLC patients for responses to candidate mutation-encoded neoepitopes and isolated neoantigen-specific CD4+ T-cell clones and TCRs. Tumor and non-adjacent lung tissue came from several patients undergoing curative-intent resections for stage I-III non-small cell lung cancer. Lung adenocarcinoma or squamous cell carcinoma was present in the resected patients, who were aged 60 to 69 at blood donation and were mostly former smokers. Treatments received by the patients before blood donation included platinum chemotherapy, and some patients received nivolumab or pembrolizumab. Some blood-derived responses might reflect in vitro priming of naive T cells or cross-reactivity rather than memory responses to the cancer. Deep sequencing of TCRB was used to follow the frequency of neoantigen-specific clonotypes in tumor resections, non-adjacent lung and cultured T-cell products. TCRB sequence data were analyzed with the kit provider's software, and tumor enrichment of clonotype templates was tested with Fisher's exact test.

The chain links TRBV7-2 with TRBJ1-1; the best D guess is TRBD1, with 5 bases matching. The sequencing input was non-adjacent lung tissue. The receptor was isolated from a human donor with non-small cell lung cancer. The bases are TGTGCCAGCAGTCCCACCACCCCAGGGACCCCTGAAGCTTTCTTT. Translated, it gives CASSPTTPGTPEAFF.